Detailed here is one TCR beta chain. This sample is part of a study of CDR3 diversity in severe acne. The CDR3 extends over 19 amino acids. Germline assignment: CDR1 MNHEY and CDR2 SVGAGI. V was pared by 2 bases and J by 10 bases, with 27 bases between. TCRdb recomputed calls from the PCR reads with MiXCR, one row per CDR3 protein. This table holds roughly 100,000 distinct CDR3 sequences, 51% found once. The rearrangement uses TRBV6-5 and TRBJ1-6; D call uncertain. The sequence was collected from a male donor with acne. Sequenced sample: blood. The chain's CDR3 is CASSYPSPVGRELSSPLHF. As DNA, the CDR3 is TGTGCCAGCAGTTACCCTTCGCCCGTGGGAAGAGAATTAAGCTCACCCCTCCACTTT.